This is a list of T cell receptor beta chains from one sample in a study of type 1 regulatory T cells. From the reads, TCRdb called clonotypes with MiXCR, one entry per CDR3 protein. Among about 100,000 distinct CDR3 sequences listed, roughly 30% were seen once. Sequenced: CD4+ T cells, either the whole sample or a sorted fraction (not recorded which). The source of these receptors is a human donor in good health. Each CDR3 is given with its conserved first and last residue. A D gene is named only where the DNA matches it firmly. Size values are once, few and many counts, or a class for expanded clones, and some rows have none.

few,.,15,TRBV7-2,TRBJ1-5,CASSLPGNSNQPQHF,TGTGCCAGCAGCTTACCCGGGAATAGCAATCAGCCCCAGCATTTT
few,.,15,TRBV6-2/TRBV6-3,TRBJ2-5,CASSYNGREQETQYF,TGTGCCAGCAGTTATAACGGGAGAGAGCAAGAGACCCAGTACTTC
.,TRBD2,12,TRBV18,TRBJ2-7,CASSTSGSLEYF,TGTGCCAGCTCGACTAGCGGGAGTCTTGAGTACTTC
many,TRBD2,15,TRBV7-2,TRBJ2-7,CASRSSTSGRFEQYF,TGTGCCAGCCGCTCATCTACTAGCGGACGTTTCGAGCAGTACTTC
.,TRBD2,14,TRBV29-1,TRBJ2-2,CSVPAGLAGGELFF,TGCAGCGTCCCCGCAGGGCTAGCGGGAGGGGAGCTGTTTTTT
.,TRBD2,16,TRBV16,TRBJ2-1,CASSQLVLAGPNEQFF,TGTGCCAGCAGCCAATTGGTACTAGCGGGACCCAATGAGCAGTTCTTC
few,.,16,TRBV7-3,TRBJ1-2,CASSLTGRDGYYGYTF,TGTGCCAGCAGCTTAACGGGCCGGGATGGATACTATGGCTACACCTTC
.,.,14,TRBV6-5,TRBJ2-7,CASSYSGRVYEQYF,TGTGCCAGCAGTTATAGCGGCAGGGTTTACGAGCAGTACTTC
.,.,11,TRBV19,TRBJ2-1,CASTGYNEQFF,TGTGCCAGTACAGGGTACAATGAGCAGTTCTTC
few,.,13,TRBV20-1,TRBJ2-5,CSAPERVQETQYF,TGCAGTGCCCCGGAGCGGGTCCAAGAGACCCAGTACTTC
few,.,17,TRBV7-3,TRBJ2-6,CASSQTIGGFGANVLTF,TGTGCCAGCAGCCAAACGATTGGGGGGTTTGGGGCCAACGTCCTGACTTTC
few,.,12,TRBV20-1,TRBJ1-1,CSARRSGTQAFF,TGCAGTGCTAGGCGTTCGGGTACTCAGGCTTTCTTT
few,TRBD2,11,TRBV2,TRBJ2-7,CASSGGGEQYF,TGTGCCAGCAGCGGGGGGGGCGAGCAGTACTTC
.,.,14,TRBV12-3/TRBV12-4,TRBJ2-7,CASRRGPVGYEQYF,TGTGCCAGCAGACGGGGACCCGTGGGGTACGAGCAGTACTTC
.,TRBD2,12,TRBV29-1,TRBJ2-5,CSAEAGEETQYF,TGCAGCGCCGAAGCGGGAGAAGAGACCCAGTACTTC
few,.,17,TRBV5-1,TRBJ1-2,CASRSALSISTPDGYTF,TGCGCCAGCAGATCAGCCCTTAGTATTTCGACCCCCGATGGCTACACCTTC
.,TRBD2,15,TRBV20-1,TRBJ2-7,CSARQRTSGIYEQYF,TGCAGTGCTAGACAAAGGACTAGCGGCATCTACGAGCAGTACTTC
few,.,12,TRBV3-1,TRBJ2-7,CASGTPPYEQYF,TGTGCCAGCGGGACTCCTCCCTACGAGCAGTACTTC
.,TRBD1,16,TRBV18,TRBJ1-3,CASSPPLQGVGNTIYF,TGTGCCAGCTCACCACCTCTACAGGGGGTTGGAAACACCATATATTTT
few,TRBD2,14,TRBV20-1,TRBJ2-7,CSASHQTSAYEQYF,TGCAGTGCTAGCCACCAGACTAGCGCCTACGAGCAGTACTTC
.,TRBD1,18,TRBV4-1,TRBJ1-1,CASSRNVDQGARNTEAFF,TGCGCCAGCAGCCGAAACGTCGACCAGGGGGCCCGAAACACTGAAGCTTTCTTT
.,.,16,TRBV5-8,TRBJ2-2,CASSWTGTRNTGELFF,TGTGCCAGCAGCTGGACCGGGACACGTAACACCGGGGAGCTGTTTTTT
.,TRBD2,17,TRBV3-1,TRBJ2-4,CASSPPRGRVVRNIQYF,TGTGCCAGCAGCCCCCCCCGCGGGAGGGTCGTACGTAACATTCAGTACTTC
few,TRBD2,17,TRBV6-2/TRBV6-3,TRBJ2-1,CASSFTSGRERVNEQFF,TGTGCCAGCAGTTTTACTAGCGGGAGGGAAAGGGTCAATGAGCAGTTCTTC
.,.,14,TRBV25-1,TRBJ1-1,CASRGTGRPTEAFF,TGTGCCAGCAGGGGAACAGGGAGGCCTACTGAAGCTTTCTTT
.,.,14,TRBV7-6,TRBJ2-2,CASNLGVVTGELFF,TGTGCCAGCAACTTAGGAGTAGTCACCGGGGAGCTGTTTTTT
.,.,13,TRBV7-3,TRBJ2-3,CASSLERTDTQYF,TGTGCCAGCAGCTTAGAGCGGACAGATACGCAGTATTTT
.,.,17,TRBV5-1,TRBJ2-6,CASSLNSVGSGANVLTF,TGCGCCAGCAGCTTGAATTCTGTTGGGTCTGGGGCCAACGTCCTGACTTTC
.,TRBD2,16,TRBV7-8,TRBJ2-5,CASSSIAGVGSETQYF,TGTGCCAGCAGCTCCATAGCGGGAGTGGGGTCAGAGACCCAGTACTTC
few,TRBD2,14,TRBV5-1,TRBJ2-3,CASSNGLAPDTQYF,TGCGCCAGCAGCAACGGACTAGCTCCAGATACGCAGTATTTT
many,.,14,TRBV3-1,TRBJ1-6,CASSQGTRNSPLHF,TGTGCCAGCAGCCAGGGTACAAGGAATTCACCCCTCCACTTT
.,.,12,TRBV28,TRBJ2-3,CASASGTDTQYF,TGTGCCAGCGCTTCCGGGACAGATACGCAGTATTTT
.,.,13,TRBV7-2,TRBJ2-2,CASSPPHGGELFF,TGTGCCAGCAGCCCACCCCATGGCGGGGAGCTGTTTTTT
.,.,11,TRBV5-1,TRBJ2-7,CASSRDGPQYF,TGCGCCAGCAGCCGGGACGGTCCCCAGTACTTC
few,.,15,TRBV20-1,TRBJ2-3,CSARDPLTSTDTQYF,TGCAGTGCTAGAGATCCCCTGACTAGCACAGATACGCAGTATTTT
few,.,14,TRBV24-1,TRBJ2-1,CATSHYRPDNEQFF,TGTGCCACCAGTCATTACCGCCCAGACAATGAGCAGTTCTTC
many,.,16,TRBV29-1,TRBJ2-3,CSVAGGRQGRTDTQYF,TGCAGCGTTGCAGGAGGGCGGCAGGGAAGAACAGATACGCAGTATTTT
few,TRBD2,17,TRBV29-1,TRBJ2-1,CSVEARTSGRAVPFRFF,TGCAGCGTTGAAGCTCGGACTAGCGGGAGGGCCGTCCCATTTCGATTCTTC
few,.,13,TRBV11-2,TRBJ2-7,CASSSQGLGEQYF,TGTGCCAGCAGTTCACAAGGTCTGGGCGAGCAGTACTTC
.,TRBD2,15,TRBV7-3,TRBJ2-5,CASSRLAGRQETQYF,TGTGCCAGCAGCCGTCTAGCGGGTAGGCAAGAGACCCAGTACTTC
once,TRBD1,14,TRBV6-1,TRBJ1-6,CASTPGQGDSPLHF,TGTGCCAGCACTCCGGGGCAGGGGGATTCACCCCTCCACTTT
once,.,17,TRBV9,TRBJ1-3,CASSVGTSGISGNTIYF,TGTGCCAGCAGCGTAGGGACTTCAGGGATCTCTGGAAACACCATATATTTT
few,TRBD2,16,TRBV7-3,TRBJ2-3,CASSLTGLAGGGAQYF,TGTGCCAGCAGCTTAACGGGTCTAGCGGGAGGGGGAGCGCAGTATTTT
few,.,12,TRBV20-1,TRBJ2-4,CSALRGADIQYF,TGCAGTGCTCTTAGAGGGGCGGACATTCAGTACTTC
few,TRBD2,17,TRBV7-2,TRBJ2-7,CASSLRLAGGSPYEQYF,TGTGCCAGCAGCTTAAGACTAGCGGGAGGGTCTCCCTACGAGCAGTACTTC
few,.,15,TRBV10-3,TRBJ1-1,CAISESLNPSTEAFF,TGTGCCATCAGTGAGAGTCTCAATCCCAGCACTGAAGCTTTCTTT
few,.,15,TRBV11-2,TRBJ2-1,CASTIQGGAYNEQFF,TGTGCCAGCACAATCCAGGGGGGCGCCTACAATGAGCAGTTCTTC
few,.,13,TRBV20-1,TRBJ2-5,CSARFPNQETQYF,TGCAGTGCTAGGTTTCCGAACCAAGAGACCCAGTACTTC
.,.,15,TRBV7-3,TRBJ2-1,CASSSAGSNYNEQFF,TGTGCCAGCAGCTCCGCCGGCTCAAACTACAATGAGCAGTTCTTC
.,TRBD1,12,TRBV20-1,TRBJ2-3,CSALQGSDTQYF,TGCAGTGCTTTACAGGGGTCGGATACGCAGTATTTT
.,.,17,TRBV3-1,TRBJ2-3,CASSQNYGARFTDTQYF,TGTGCCAGCAGCCAAAATTACGGAGCGCGATTTACAGATACGCAGTATTTT
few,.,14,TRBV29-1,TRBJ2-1,CSVESQDAYNEQFF,TGCAGCGTTGAAAGTCAGGACGCCTACAATGAGCAGTTCTTC
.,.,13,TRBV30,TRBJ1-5,CAWSEDSNQPQHF,TGTGCCTGGAGCGAAGATAGCAATCAGCCCCAGCATTTT
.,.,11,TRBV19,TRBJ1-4,CASWEREKLFF,TGTGCCAGTTGGGAGCGGGAAAAACTGTTTTTT
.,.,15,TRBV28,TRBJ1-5,CASSSRLTDLGPQHF,TGTGCCAGCAGTTCTCGGCTGACGGACCTGGGGCCCCAGCATTTT
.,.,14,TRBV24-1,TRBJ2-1,CATSDLRAYNEQFF,TGTGCCACCAGTGATTTGCGGGCGTACAATGAGCAGTTCTTC
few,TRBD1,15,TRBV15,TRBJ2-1,CATSREGQGRDEQFF,TGTGCCACCAGCAGAGAGGGACAGGGTAGGGATGAGCAGTTCTTC
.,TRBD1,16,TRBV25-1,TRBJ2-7,CASSGTGTGPYYEQYF,TGTGCCAGCAGTGGCACCGGGACAGGGCCTTACTACGAGCAGTACTTC